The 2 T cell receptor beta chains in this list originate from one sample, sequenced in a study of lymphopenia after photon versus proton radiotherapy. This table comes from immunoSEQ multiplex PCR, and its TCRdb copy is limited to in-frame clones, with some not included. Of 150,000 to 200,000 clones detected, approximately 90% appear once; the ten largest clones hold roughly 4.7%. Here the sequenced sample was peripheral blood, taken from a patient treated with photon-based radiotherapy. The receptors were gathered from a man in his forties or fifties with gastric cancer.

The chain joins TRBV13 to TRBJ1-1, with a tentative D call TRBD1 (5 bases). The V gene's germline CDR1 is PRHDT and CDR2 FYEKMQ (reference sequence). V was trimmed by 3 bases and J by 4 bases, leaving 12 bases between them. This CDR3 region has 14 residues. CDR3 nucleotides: TGTGCCAGCAGCTTTCCTGGACATCTCACTGAAGCTTTCTTT. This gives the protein CASSFPGHLTEAFF.

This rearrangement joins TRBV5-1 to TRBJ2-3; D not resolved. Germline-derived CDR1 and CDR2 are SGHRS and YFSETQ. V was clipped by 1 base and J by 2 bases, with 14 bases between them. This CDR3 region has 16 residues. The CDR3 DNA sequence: TGCGCCAGCAGCTTGAGTCCGGCCCTTAACACAGATACGCAGTATTTT. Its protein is CASSLSPALNTDTQYF.